These 3 T cell receptor beta chains share one sample of origin, sequenced in a study of T cell repertoires in ileal Crohn's disease. This sample's time point: inflamed ileum from the surgical specimen. Clones were read by immunoSEQ multiplex PCR, and TCRdb kept only the in-frame ones, dropping some. This sample has roughly 16,000 clones, with roughly 90% found just once. Source material: ileal tissue. These receptors were taken from an adult with Crohn's disease.

A few counts support this clone. The chain uses TRBV28 and TRBJ1-2; D remains unclear. Trimming stripped 7 bases from V and 8 bases from J, with 17 bases between. Germline V CDR1 and CDR2: MDHEN, SYDVKM. The CDR3 loop spans 13 amino acids. The CDR3 coding sequence is TGTGCCAGCACCCAGGACCGGTCGGACGGCTACACCTTC. Protein: CASTQDRSDGYTF.

The chain employs TRBV5-1 and TRBJ1-4, with 9 bases matching TRBD1. The CDR3 is 16 amino acids. After removal of 4 bases from V and 4 bases from J, the junction contained 8 bases not matched to a gene. Germline loops: CDR1 SGHRS, CDR2 YFSETQ. CDR3: CASSAGPGQGNEKLFF. For the CDR3, the DNA is TGCGCCAGCAGCGCCGGACCGGGACAGGGTAATGAAAAACTGTTTTTT.

This rearrangement joins TRBV9 to TRBJ2-3; D not resolved. The CDR3 sequence is 15 residues long. Trimming took off 2 bases at V and 1 base at J, with 11 bases between the two ends. Germline lookup yields CDR1 SGDLS and CDR2 YYNGEE. CDR3 bases: TGTGCCAGCAGCGTTGTAGGGTGGGGCACAGATACGCAGTATTTT. It translates to CASSVVGWGTDTQYF.